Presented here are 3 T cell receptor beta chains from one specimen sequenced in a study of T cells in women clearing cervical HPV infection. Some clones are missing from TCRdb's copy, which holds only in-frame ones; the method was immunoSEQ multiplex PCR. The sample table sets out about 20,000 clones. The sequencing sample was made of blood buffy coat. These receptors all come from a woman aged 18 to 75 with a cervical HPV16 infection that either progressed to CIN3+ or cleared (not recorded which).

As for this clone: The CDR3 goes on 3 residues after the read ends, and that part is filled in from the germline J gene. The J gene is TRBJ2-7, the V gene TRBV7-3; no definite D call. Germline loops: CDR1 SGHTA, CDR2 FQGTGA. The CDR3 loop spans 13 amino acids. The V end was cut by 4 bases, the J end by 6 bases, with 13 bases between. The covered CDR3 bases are TGTGCCAGCAGCTCCCTTAGAGGCGGCGAG. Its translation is CASSSLRGGE. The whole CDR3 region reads CASSSLRGGEQYF.

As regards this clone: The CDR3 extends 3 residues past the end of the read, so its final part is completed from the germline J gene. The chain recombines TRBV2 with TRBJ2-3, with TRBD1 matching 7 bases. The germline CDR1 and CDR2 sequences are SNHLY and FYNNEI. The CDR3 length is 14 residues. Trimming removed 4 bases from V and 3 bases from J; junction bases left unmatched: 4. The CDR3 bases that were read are TGTGCCAGCAGTGGACAGGGCAGGACAGATACG. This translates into CASSGQGRTDT. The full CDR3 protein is CASSGQGRTDTQYF.

CDR3 in amino acids: CASSPSEPNYGYTF. Incomplete CDR3 DNA: TGTGCCAGCAGCCCCAGCGAGCCAAACTATGGC. The V and J genes are TRBV7-9 and TRBJ1-2; D not certain. The CDR3 extends 3 residues past the end of the read, so its final part is completed from the germline J gene. This CDR3 has 14 amino acids. V lost 5 bases and J lost 2, with 12 bases in between. CDR1 is SEHNR and CDR2 is FQNEAQ in the germline V gene (reference sequence).